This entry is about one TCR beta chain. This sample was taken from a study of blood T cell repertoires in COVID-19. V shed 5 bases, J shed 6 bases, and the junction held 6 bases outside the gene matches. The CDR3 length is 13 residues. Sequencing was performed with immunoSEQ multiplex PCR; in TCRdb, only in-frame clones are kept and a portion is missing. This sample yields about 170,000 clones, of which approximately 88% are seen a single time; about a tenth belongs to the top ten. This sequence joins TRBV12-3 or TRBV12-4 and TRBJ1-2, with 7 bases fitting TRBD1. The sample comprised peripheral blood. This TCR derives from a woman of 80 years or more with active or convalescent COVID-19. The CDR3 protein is CASSPTTGDGYTF. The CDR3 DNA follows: TGTGCCAGCAGTCCCACCACAGGGGATGGCTACACCTTC.